Included here is one TCR beta chain sequence, with context. Its antigen is unidentified. These data originate in a study of siplizumab effects on memory and regulatory T cells. V shed 5 bases and J shed 1 base, with 13 bases lying between them. CDR3 length equals 15 residues. Germline V gene sequence: CDR1 SGHRS, CDR2 YFSETQ. General study findings and limits: Contribution to the alloresponse seemed major for naive T cells, which also seemed more diverse than memory cells.

The repertoire was sequenced with immunoSEQ multiplex PCR; TCRdb's copy has only in-frame clones and lacks some. The data contain 80,000 to 130,000 clones, around 95% of them singletons. Sequences were obtained from Tregs sorted from blood. The TCR was taken from a human donor in good health. The chain is built from TRBV5-1 and TRBJ1-3; tentatively, D is TRBD1 (6 bases). DNA of the CDR3: TGCGCCAGCAGACTTCAGGGGACATCTGGAAACACCATATATTTT. This translates into CASRLQGTSGNTIYF.